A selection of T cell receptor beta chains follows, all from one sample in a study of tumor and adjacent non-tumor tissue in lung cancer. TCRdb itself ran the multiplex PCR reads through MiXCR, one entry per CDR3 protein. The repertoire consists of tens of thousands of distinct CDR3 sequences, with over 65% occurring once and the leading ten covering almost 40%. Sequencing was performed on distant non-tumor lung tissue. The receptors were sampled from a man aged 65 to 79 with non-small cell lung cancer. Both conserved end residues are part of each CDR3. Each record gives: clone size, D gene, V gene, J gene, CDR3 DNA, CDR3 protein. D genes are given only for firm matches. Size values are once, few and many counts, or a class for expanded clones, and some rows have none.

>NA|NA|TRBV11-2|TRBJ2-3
TGTGCCAGCAGCTCTACTGGGGACTCGGATACGCAGTATTTT
CASSSTGDSDTQYF
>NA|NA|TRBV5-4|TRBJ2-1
TGTGCCAGCAGCCAAAATGACAGGTACAATGAACAGTTCTTC
CASSQNDRYNEQFF
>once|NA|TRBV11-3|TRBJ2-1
TGTGCCAGCAGCTCCCATAGTACGGGTGAGTATGAGCAGTTCTTC
CASSSHSTGEYEQFF
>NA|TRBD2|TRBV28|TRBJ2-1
TGTGCCAACAGTTGTAGCGGGAGCCACAATGAGCAGTTCTTC
CANSCSGSHNEQFF
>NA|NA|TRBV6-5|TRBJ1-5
TGTGCCAGCAGTTTACTAGGACTGAATCAGCCCCAACAATTT
CASSLLGLNQPQQF
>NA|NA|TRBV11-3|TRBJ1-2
TGTGCCAGCAGCTTAGAATACGCACGGACCTATGGCTACACTTTC
CASSLEYARTYGYTF
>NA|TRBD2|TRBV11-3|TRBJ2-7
TGTGTCAGTAGCCAAGGGACTAGTGAAATCTCCGAGCAGTACTTC
CVSSQGTSEISEQYF
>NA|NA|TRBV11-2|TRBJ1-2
TGTGCCAGCAGTTTAGATAAGAGGGGTAGCTACACCTTC
CASSLDKRGSYTF
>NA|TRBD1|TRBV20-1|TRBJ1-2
TGCAGCGCTAGAGAGTGGACAGGGTACGGCTACACCTTC
CSAREWTGYGYTF
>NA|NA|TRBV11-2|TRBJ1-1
TGTGCCAGCAGCTCGGGGGTGGCGGGGTACACTGAAGTTTTCTTT
CASSSGVAGYTEVFF
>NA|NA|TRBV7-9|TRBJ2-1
TGTGCCCGCAGCCCTTCCGGGGGCGGAAACAATGAGCAATTCTTC
CARSPSGGGNNEQFF
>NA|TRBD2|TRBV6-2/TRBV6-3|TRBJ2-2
TGTGCCAGCAGAAGCGGGACCTCAGCTGGGGAGCTGGTTTTT
CASRSGTSAGELVF
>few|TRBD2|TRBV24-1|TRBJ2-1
TGTGCCACCAGTGATTTGGGCCCTAGCGGGCCCTACAATGAGCAGTTCTTC
CATSDLGPSGPYNEQFF
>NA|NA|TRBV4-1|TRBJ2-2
TGCGCCAGCAGCCAAGATATGACGGTCGTAACCTGGGAGCTGTTTTTT
CASSQDMTVVTWELFF
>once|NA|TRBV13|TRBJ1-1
TGTGCCAGCAGCCCTGGAACACTTTCGAACACTGAAGCTTTCTTT
CASSPGTLSNTEAFF